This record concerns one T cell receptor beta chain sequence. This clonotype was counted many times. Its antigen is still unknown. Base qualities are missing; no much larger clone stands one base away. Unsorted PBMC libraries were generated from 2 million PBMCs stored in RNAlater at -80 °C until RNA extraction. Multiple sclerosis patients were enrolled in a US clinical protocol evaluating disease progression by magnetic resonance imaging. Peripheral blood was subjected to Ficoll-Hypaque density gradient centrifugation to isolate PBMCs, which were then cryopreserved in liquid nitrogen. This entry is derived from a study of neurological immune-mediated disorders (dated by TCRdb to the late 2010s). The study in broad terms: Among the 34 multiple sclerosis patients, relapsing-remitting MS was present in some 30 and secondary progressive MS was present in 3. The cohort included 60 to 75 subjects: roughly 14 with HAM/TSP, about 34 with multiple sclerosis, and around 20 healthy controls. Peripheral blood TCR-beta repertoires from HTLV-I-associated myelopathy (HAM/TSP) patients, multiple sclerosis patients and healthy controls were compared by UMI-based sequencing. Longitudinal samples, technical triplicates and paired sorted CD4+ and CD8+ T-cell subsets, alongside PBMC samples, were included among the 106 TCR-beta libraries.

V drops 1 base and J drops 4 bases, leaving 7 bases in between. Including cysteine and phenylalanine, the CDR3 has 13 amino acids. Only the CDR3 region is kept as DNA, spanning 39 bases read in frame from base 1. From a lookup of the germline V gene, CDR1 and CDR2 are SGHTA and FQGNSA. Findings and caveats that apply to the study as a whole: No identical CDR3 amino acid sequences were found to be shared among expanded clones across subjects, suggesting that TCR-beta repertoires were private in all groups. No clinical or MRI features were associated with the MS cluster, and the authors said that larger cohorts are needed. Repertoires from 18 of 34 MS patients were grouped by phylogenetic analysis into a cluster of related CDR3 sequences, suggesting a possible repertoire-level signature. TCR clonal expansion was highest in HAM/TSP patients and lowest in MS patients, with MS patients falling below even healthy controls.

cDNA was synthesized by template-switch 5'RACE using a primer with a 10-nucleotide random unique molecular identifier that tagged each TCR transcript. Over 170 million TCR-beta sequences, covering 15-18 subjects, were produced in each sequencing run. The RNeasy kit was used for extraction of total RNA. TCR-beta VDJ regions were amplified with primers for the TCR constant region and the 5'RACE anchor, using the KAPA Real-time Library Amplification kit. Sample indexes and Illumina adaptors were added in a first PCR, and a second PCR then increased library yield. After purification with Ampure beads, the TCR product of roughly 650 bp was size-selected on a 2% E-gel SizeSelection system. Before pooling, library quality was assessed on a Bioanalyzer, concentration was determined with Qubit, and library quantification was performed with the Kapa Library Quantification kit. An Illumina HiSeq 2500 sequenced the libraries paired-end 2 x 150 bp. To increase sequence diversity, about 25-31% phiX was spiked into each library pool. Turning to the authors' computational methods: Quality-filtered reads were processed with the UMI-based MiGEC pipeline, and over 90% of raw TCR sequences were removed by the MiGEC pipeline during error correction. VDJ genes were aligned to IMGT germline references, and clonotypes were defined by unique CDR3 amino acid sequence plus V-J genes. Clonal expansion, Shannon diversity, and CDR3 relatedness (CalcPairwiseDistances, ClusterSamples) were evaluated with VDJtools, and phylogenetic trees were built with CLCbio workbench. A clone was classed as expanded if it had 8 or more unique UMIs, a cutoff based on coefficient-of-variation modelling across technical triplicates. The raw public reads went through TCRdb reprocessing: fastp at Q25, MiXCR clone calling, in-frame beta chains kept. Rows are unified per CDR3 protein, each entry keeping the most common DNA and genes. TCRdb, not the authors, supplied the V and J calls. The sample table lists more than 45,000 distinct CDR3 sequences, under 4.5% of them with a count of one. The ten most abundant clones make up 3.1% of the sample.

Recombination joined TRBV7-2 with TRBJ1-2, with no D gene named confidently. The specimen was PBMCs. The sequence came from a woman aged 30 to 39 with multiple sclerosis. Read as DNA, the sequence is TGTGCCAGCAGCTTAGGAACTAGCTATGGCTACACCTTC. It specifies CASSLGTSYGYTF.